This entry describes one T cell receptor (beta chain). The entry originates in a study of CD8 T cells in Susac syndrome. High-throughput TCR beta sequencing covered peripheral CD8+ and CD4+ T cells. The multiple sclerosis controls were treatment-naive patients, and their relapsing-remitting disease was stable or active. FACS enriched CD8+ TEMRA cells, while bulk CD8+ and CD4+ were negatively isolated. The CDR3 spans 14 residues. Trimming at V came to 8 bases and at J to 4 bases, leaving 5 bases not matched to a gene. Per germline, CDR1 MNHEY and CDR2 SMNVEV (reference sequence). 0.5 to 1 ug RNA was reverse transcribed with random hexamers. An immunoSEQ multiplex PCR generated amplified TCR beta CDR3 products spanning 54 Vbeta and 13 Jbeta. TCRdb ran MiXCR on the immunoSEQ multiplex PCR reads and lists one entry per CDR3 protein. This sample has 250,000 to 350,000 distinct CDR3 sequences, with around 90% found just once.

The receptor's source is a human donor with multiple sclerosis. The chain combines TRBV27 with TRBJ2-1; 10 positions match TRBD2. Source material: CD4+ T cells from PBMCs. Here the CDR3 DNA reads TGTGCCAGCTGGAGGACTAGCGGTTACAATGAGCAGTTCTTC. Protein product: CASWRTSGYNEQFF.